This T cell receptor (beta chain) was recorded in a study of human T cells and chemical hapten exposure. Study-wide context: Per-sample variation in TCR yield stemmed mainly from small pooled library volume differences.

The time point: patch test 2, 6 weeks after DPC sensitization. Sample treatment: therapeutic diphenylcyclopropenone sensitization with weekly scalp DPC. Patients had alopecia, were aged 18 to 70, and were not pregnant. V was cut by 3 bases and J by 10 bases, with 10 bases left in between. This CDR3 has 12 residues. As concerns this clonotype: The antigen remains undetermined.

Findings of the study overall: PT1 expanded TCR numbers tracked positively with patch test score.

Single cDNA molecules in the library carried unique molecular identifiers attached during preparation. One entry per CDR3 protein, called by TCRdb with MiXCR from the RACE reads. Here the sample spans 73,000 or so distinct CDR3 sequences, over 6.5% being singletons. The receptor's source is a woman aged 45 to 65 with alopecia areata. Some clones in this sample may be carry-over from other donors' samples. The specimen comprised whole blood, sampled in connection with sensitization to the hapten diphenylcyclopropenone (DPC). The J gene is TRBJ2-1, the V gene TRBV12-3 or TRBV12-4; D is unclear. CDR3 protein: CASSLGSGEQFF. The CDR3 DNA sequence: TGTGCCAGCAGTTTGGGCAGTGGGGAGCAGTTCTTC.